Listed below are T cell receptor beta chains from one sample, sequenced in a study of glioma-infiltrating T cells. One entry per CDR3 protein results from TCRdb running MiXCR on the multiplex PCR reads. The sample holds over 100,000 distinct CDR3 sequences, less than 30% seen once. Specimen: glioma tissue, nonneoplastic brain tissue, or PBMCs (not recorded which). The origin of the receptors is a human donor with low-grade glioma or glioblastoma, undergoing nonglioma brain surgery, or in good health (not recorded which). Each CDR3 is given with its conserved first and last residue. Fields, in order: V gene, clone size, J gene, D gene, CDR3 DNA, CDR3 protein. The D gene is left open where the match is weak. Some rows have no size entry. The others give once, few or many, or a class for an expanded clone.

>TRBV5-1|.|TRBJ2-5|TRBD1
TGCGCCAGCAGCTTGGGACAGGGGAATGGAGAAACCCAGTACTTC
CASSLGQGNGETQYF
>TRBV7-9|many|TRBJ2-1|.
TGTGCCAGCAGCCCGGGGAGAAGCTCCTACAATGAGCAGTTCTTC
CASSPGRSSYNEQFF
>TRBV6-2/TRBV6-3|.|TRBJ1-2|.
TGTGCCAGCAGTTACCGGGACCCCTATGGCTACACCTTC
CASSYRDPYGYTF
>TRBV2|.|TRBJ2-7|TRBD1
TGTGCCAGCAGACGGACAGGGGGATCCTACGAGCGGTACTTC
CASRRTGGSYERYF
>TRBV7-2|few|TRBJ2-1|TRBD2
TGTGCCAGCACTGGGATGCTAGCGGGAGGGCCAATTAGTGAGCAGTTCTTC
CASTGMLAGGPISEQFF
>TRBV4-1|few|TRBJ2-1|.
TGCGCCAGCAGCCAAGATCAGGCAGCTAGCTCCTACAATGAGCAGTTCTTC
CASSQDQAASSYNEQFF
>TRBV4-1|many|TRBJ2-3|.
TGCGCCAGCAGCTTCCGACAGGTCGGAGTATATACGCAGTATTTT
CASSFRQVGVYTQYF
>TRBV12-3/TRBV12-4|.|TRBJ2-5|.
TGTGCCAGCAGTCCTTCTGTGGGGGGCGAGTTAGAGACCCAGTACTTC
CASSPSVGGELETQYF
>TRBV19|.|TRBJ2-1|.
TGTGCCAGTAGTGTTACACGGGTAGCAAATGAGCAGTTCTTC
CASSVTRVANEQFF
>TRBV6-2/TRBV6-3|many|TRBJ1-5|TRBD1
TGTGCCAGCATAGACAGGGGAGATCAGCCCCAGCATTTT
CASIDRGDQPQHF
>TRBV10-3|many|TRBJ2-5|.
TGTGCCATCAGTGACTTTGAGGGAGGTAACCTAGAGACCCAGTACTTC
CAISDFEGGNLETQYF
>TRBV5-1|many|TRBJ1-1|.
TGCGCCAGCGCAAGGGGTGATCAGTTCGCGGACACTGAAGCTTTCTTT
CASARGDQFADTEAFF
>TRBV6-1|many|TRBJ1-5|.
TGTGCCAGCAGTCCCGGCGGGGGGAATCAGCCCCAGCATTTT
CASSPGGGNQPQHF
>TRBV2|many|TRBJ1-2|.
TGTGCCAGCAGTGGGGAGCATGGCTACACCTTC
CASSGEHGYTF
>TRBV28|.|TRBJ2-3|TRBD2
TGTGCCAGCAGTTCCGAGCGGGAGCGCCCCTACGAGCAGTATTTT
CASSSERERPYEQYF
>TRBV19|many|TRBJ1-5|.
TGTGCCGGGGGACGGGAGTATAGCAATCAGCCCCAGCATTTT
CAGGREYSNQPQHF
>TRBV4-3|many|TRBJ1-5|.
TGCGCCAGCAGCCAAGGCCTTCCACAGGGATCGAATCAGCCCCAGCATTTT
CASSQGLPQGSNQPQHF
>TRBV9|many|TRBJ1-1|.
TGTGCCAGCAGCCCCGGACAGAGGATTGAAGCTTTCTTT
CASSPGQRIEAFF
>TRBV4-1|many|TRBJ1-5|.
TGCGCCAGCAGCGCCCGGGGGGCTGGGGGAAAGGGCAATCAGCCCCAGCATTTT
CASSARGAGGKGNQPQHF
>TRBV12-3/TRBV12-4|few|TRBJ1-3|.
TGTGCCAGCAGTTTGGCGCAGGGTATAGCCATATATTTT
CASSLAQGIAIYF
>TRBV29-1|few|TRBJ1-3|.
TGCAGCGTCTTGGAAAACACCATATATTTT
CSVLENTIYF
>TRBV18|many|TRBJ1-5|TRBD1
TGTTGCAGGGGGAGAGGCAATCAGCCCCAGCATTTT
CCRGRGNQPQHF
>TRBV7-3|many|TRBJ1-1|.
TGTGCCAGCAGCCAACATCGAGTTGCGAACACTGAAGCTTTCTTT
CASSQHRVANTEAFF
>TRBV7-2|many|TRBJ2-3|TRBD2
TGTGCCAGCAGCCAGACCGGGACTAGCGGGACCCAGGCCAAATTT
CASSQTGTSGTQAKF
>TRBV27|many|TRBJ2-7|TRBD2
TGTGCCAGCAGTTCTAGCGGCTACTCCTACGAGCAGTACTTC
CASSSSGYSYEQYF
>TRBV7-2|many|TRBJ1-1|TRBD1
TGTGCCAGCAGCTTCAACCCTCGGACAGGGGGCTATCTTGATCGGACTGAAGCTTTCTTT
CASSFNPRTGGYLDRTEAFF
>TRBV29-1|.|TRBJ1-2|.
TGCAGCGTTGAGGGCTACACCTTC
CSVEGYTF
>TRBV7-9|.|TRBJ1-1|.
TGTGCCAGCAGCCAGGACACCCGGAACACTGAGGCTTTCTTT
CASSQDTRNTEAFF
>TRBV9|many|TRBJ2-5|TRBD2
TGTGCCAGCAGCTACACTAGCGCACCATCAGAGACCCAGTACTTC
CASSYTSAPSETQYF
>TRBV7-3|many|TRBJ1-1|.
TGTGCCAGCAGCTTAAACCCGACAGACACTGAAGCTTTCTTT
CASSLNPTDTEAFF
>TRBV4-3|few|TRBJ2-7|TRBD2
TGCGCCAGCAGCCAACTAGCGGGAGGGACTAGCGAGCAGTACTTC
CASSQLAGGTSEQYF
>TRBV7-8|few|TRBJ2-3|.
TGTGCCAGCACCCCTAAAAGGGGGGTCACAGATACGCAGTATTTT
CASTPKRGVTDTQYF
>TRBV6-1|.|TRBJ2-2|TRBD1
TGTTCCAGTGCAGGGGGCGCCGCCGGGGAGCTGTTTTTT
CSSAGGAAGELFF
>TRBV30|few|TRBJ2-5|.
TGTGCCTTACAGGGCGTAGAGACCCAGTACTTC
CALQGVETQYF
>TRBV29-1|.|TRBJ2-7|TRBD2
TGCAGCGTCCGCGGGAGCTCCTACGAGCAGTACTTC
CSVRGSSYEQYF
>TRBV29-1|.|TRBJ2-3|TRBD2
TGCAGCGTTGGAGCACTAGCGGGAGGGCCAAGTTTTGCAGATACGCAGTATTTT
CSVGALAGGPSFADTQYF
>TRBV27|many|TRBJ1-6|.
TGTGCCAGCAGTTTAAGTCCCGGACGGACCTATAATTCACCCCTCCACTTT
CASSLSPGRTYNSPLHF
>TRBV20-1|.|TRBJ2-5|.
TGCGGTGTCGTACTGGGCGGGGAGACCCGGTACTTC
CGVVLGGETRYF
>TRBV6-1|many|TRBJ2-2|.
TGTGCCAGCAGTCGAGTGGACAGTTCCGGGGAGCTGTTTTTT
CASSRVDSSGELFF
>TRBV19|many|TRBJ1-5|.
TGTGCCAGTAGTAGTTATGACACACTGGGGAATCAGCCCCAGCATTTT
CASSSYDTLGNQPQHF
>TRBV9|few|TRBJ2-7|.
TGTGCCAGCAGCGTAGCACAGGGCTCCTACGAGCAGTACTTC
CASSVAQGSYEQYF
>TRBV6-2/TRBV6-3|many|TRBJ1-2|.
TGTGCCAGCCTCCCCCAAAACAGGGATCACAGCTACACCTTC
CASLPQNRDHSYTF
>TRBV3-1|few|TRBJ2-1|.
TGTGCCAGCAGCCAAGCTTCAACTAGTCTAGTATCGAATGAGCAGTTCTTC
CASSQASTSLVSNEQFF
>TRBV18|many|TRBJ1-5|.
TGTGCCAGCTCACCAACGCAACAGAGCAATCAGCCCCAGCATTTT
CASSPTQQSNQPQHF
>TRBV7-2|many|TRBJ1-5|.
TGTGCCAGCAGCTTAGATAGCAATCAGCCCCAGCATTTT
CASSLDSNQPQHF
>TRBV7-2|many|TRBJ1-2|TRBD1
TGTGCCAGCAGCTTTTTATCCGGGACAGGGTATGGGTACACCTTC
CASSFLSGTGYGYTF
>TRBV4-1|.|TRBJ2-1|.
TGCGCCAGCAGCCAAGATGGGGGCAGATACAATAAGCAGTTCTTC
CASSQDGGRYNKQFF
>TRBV6-1|many|TRBJ1-5|TRBD1
TGTGCCAGCAGTCGGACAGGGGATAGCAATCAGCCCCAGCATTTT
CASSRTGDSNQPQHF
>TRBV15|many|TRBJ2-5|TRBD2
TGTGCCACCAGCAGAGGCCCCCCTAGCGGGGGGGGACAAGAGACCCAGTACTTC
CATSRGPPSGGGQETQYF
>TRBV25-1|.|TRBJ2-1|.
TGTGCCTCCGGTGACCGTCTCTATGAGCAGTTCTTC
CASGDRLYEQFF
>TRBV5-1|few|TRBJ1-2|.
TGCGCCAGCAGCTTCCTACAGGGCTCCTATGGCTACACCTTC
CASSFLQGSYGYTF
>TRBV12-3/TRBV12-4|.|TRBJ1-1|.
TGTGCCAGCAGCCCTGGGGGGGTCTCGAGCACTGAAGCTTTCTTT
CASSPGGVSSTEAFF
>TRBV4-1|many|TRBJ1-3|TRBD1
TGCGCCAGCAGCCAAGACCTGACAGGGGCTATCTTTGGAAACACCATATATTTT
CASSQDLTGAIFGNTIYF
>TRBV7-2|many|TRBJ1-1|TRBD1
TGTGCCAGCAGTCGACAGGGTCCTGAAGCTTTCTTT
CASSRQGPEAFF
>TRBV19|many|TRBJ1-2|.
TGTGCCAGTAGTATAGCAGTCCTTTCTGGCTACACCTTC
CASSIAVLSGYTF
>TRBV10-3|many|TRBJ2-5|.
TGTGCCATCAGTGAGAAGGCGGGAGAGACCCAGTACTTC
CAISEKAGETQYF
>TRBV2|many|TRBJ1-1|.
TGTGCCAGCAGTGAACAGGGATTGAACACTGAAGCTTTCTTT
CASSEQGLNTEAFF
>TRBV7-9|.|TRBJ2-7|.
TGTGCCAGCACCCGGTTGGGCGAGCAGTACTTC
CASTRLGEQYF
>TRBV25-1|many|TRBJ2-3|.
TGTGCCAGCGGCGGCTCCACAGATACGCAGTATTTT
CASGGSTDTQYF